These 9 T cell receptor beta chains originate from one sample sequenced in a study of blood T cells in healthy people across ages. The second PCR ran 7 to 11 cycles with a sample-barcoded 5' primer and J-beta primers. Each CDR3 protein is one row after TCRdb ran MiXCR on the 5' RACE reads. The sample yields under 1,000,000 distinct CDR3 sequences, around 36% seen once. Sequencing was carried out using blood. Receptors were obtained from a man aged 18 to 29 in good health.

The gene calls are TRBV5-1 and TRBJ2-4, with D possibly matching TRBD2 (6 bases). The end of the DNA aligns better with TRBJ2-5, so the J call may be wrong. The CDR3 length is 15 residues. CDR1 is SGHRS, CDR2 YFSETQ, per germline. The CDR3 spells CASSTEVGGQETQYF. The CDR3 nucleotides are TGCGCCAGCAGCACTGAGGTGGGGGGCCAAGAGACCCAGTACTTC.

The genes are TRBV14 and TRBJ1-2, with D perhaps TRBD1 (6 bases). Germline CDR1 and CDR2: SGHDN and FVKESK. V was pared by 2 bases and J by 7 bases, with 14 bases between. The CDR3 contains 14 residues. The CDR3: CASSQTIEGGGYTF. The CDR3 DNA sequence: TGTGCCAGCAGCCAAACCATTGAAGGGGGTGGCTACACCTTC. The complete variable domain, with remaining parts taken from reference TRBV14 and TRBJ1-2, reads EAGVTQFPSHSVIEKGQTVTLRCDPISGHDNLYWYRRVMGKEIKFLLHFVKESKQDESGMPNNRFLAERTGGTYSTLKVQPAELEDSGVYFCASSQTIEGGGYTFGSGTRLTVV.

The CDR3 reads CASSYQGSEQPQHF. DNA for the CDR3: TGTGCCAGCAGTTATCAGGGATCGGAACAGCCCCAGCATTTT. V usage is TRBV6-6 and J usage is TRBJ1-5, with a weak D call TRBD1 (5 bases). This CDR3 region has 14 residues. V gave up 3 bases and J gave up 7 bases, with 13 bases separating them. Germline loops: CDR1 MNHNY, CDR2 SVGAGI (reference sequence).

V is TRBV5-5 and J is TRBJ2-1; 7 nucleotides line up with TRBD2. The DNA end is a closer match to TRBJ2-7, so the J assignment may be wrong. The CDR3 contains 16 residues. Germline V lookup: CDR1 SGHKS, CDR2 YYEKEE (reference sequence). This CDR3 reads CASSDRSGNSYNEQYF. The CDR3 DNA reads TGTGCCAGCAGCGATAGGAGCGGGAACTCCTACAATGAGCAGTACTTC.

This clonotype was seen only a few times. The rearrangement uses TRBV29-1 and TRBJ2-7; D is perhaps TRBD2 (6 bases). Germline V gene lookup returns CDR1 SQVTM and CDR2 ANQGSEA. V was clipped by 3 bases and J by 7 bases, with 19 bases between them. There are 14 residues in the CDR3. CDR3: CSVESGQGGNEQYF. The CDR3 DNA reads TGCAGCGTTGAGTCTGGGCAGGGAGGCAATGAGCAGTACTTC.

This clonotype was counted at least ten times. V gene TRBV12-3 or TRBV12-4 combines with J gene TRBJ1-5, with D possibly matching TRBD1 (5 bases). The CDR3 is 15 amino acids. V dropped 2 bases and J dropped 2 bases, with 10 bases sitting between them. CDR3 DNA: TGTGCCAGCAGTTTACGGGGGTACGGCAATCAGCCCCAGCATTTT. Translated, it gives CASSLRGYGNQPQHF.

The chain has TRBV25-1 and TRBJ1-4, with TRBD1 identical over 8 bases. CDR3 length equals 14 residues. Unmatched junction bases numbered 4, after V lost 6 bases and J lost 4 bases. Germline CDR1 and CDR2: MGHDK and SYGVNS. The CDR3, as DNA: TGTGCCAGCAGCGGGACAGGTCTTAATGAAAAACTGTTTTTT. Translating gives CASSGTGLNEKLFF.

With respect to this clonotype: This sequence may be a read error, since a much larger clone differs from it by one base. The chain combines TRBV29-1 with TRBJ1-2, with D tentatively TRBD1 (6 bases). The CDR3 is 16 amino acids. Trimming left V 0 bases short and J 6 bases short, with 20 bases between. Germline values: CDR1 SQVTM, CDR2 ANQGSEA. CDR3 amino acids: CSVEDLRGEGVHGYTF. The CDR3, as DNA: TGCAGCGTTGAAGATCTTCGGGGGGAGGGGGTCCATGGCTACACCTTC.

The V and J genes are TRBV6-6 and TRBJ1-2; TRBD1 might be the D (6 bases). Trimming took 6 bases from V and 6 from J, leaving 17 bases between them. CDR1 MNHNY and CDR2 SVGAGI come from the germline V gene (reference sequence). This CDR3 contains 14 residues. The CDR3 coding sequence is TGTGCCAGCAGCCGGCCGGTGGGGGGCGATGGCTACACCTTC. Translated, it gives CASSRPVGGDGYTF.